This T cell receptor beta chain was sequenced in a study of T cell responses to AZD1222 COVID-19 vaccine (dated by TCRdb to about 2021). For the wider study: Because spike-specific TCR depth and breadth did not differ between the two schedules, AZD1222 recipients who got a second dose at roughly 4 weeks were pooled with those who got a second dose at roughly 12 weeks. TCR sequencing covered approximately 230 trial participants: 207 given two doses of AZD1222 and approximately 26 given two doses of MenACWY control vaccine. Trial participants were enrolled into age subgroups of 18-55, 56-69 and 70-plus years, which contained around 150, 29 and 61 TCR-sequenced participants, respectively. Broader findings and caveats from the paper: In the small 56-69-year group, the increase in depth fell short of significance, most likely because of low power. Nearly half of unique spike-specific TCRs reportedly recognized epitopes outside regions mutated in the B.1.351 and B.1.1.7 variants. Participants were mostly white British and included more females than males, and it was suggested by the authors that clonal diversity may have been underestimated. Spike-specific TCR breadth and depth rose significantly after two AZD1222 doses compared with day 0 and with MenACWY recipients. Conclusions about previously exposed vaccinees are limited because only five to seven AZD1222 recipients were SARS-CoV-2 seropositive at baseline. Because no day 14 peak-response samples were available, repertoires were characterized only after the peak T cell response. Vaccine-associated CD4 TCRs spanned the whole spike protein, with dominant responses in regions 160-218 and 743-854.

With regard to this clone: The clone's antigen remains unknown. There are no base qualities to consult, and no much larger clone falls within one base.

V is reduced by 5 bases and J by 8 bases, leaving a spacing of 15 bases between them. Its CDR3 holds 13 amino acids, cysteine through phenylalanine. The kept DNA is CDR3 alone, 39 bases in frame from the first base. CDR1 and CDR2 (KGHSH, LQKENI) derive from the germline V gene. The time point label for this specimen denotes: baseline before first vaccination. Vaccinee samples came from UK trials COV001 and COV002, including a single-blind randomized controlled phase 2/3 trial of AZD1222 (ChAdOx1 nCoV-19) in healthy adults. Trial participant PBMC samples were collected at day 0 and day 28 after the second dose for TCRbeta chain sequencing. The CDR3 regions of human TCRbeta chains were subjected to immunosequencing. The study's processing was this. TCRs in the repertoires were compared against a reference library of SARS-CoV-2-specific TCRs that had been generated with the MIRA antigen-specificity platform. Breadth was defined as the fraction of unique TCRs that were SARS-CoV-2-associated, and depth was defined as the fraction of total T cells that were SARS-CoV-2-associated. Each spike-specific TCR was assigned to its reactive spike region and to a CD4 or CD8 class using the MIRA data. Log10-transformed breadth and depth values were compared by one-way ANOVA with Sidak's multiple comparisons tests. TCRdb carries this immuneACCESS record with in-frame sequences only. Its versions omit some clonotypes, under half of them owing to an unresolved V gene in the studies checked, with the rest unexplained. V and J calls and clone size are given by that table; D and trimming were obtained from the DNA. Within this sample are more than 80,000 clones, with 88% of them counted one time only. The ten most abundant clones make up about 6% of the sample.

Sequencing used peripheral blood, obtained on day 0 of AZD1222 vaccination. The origin of this receptor is an adult in good health. The V and J genes are TRBV18 and TRBJ1-2; TRBD1 might be the D gene, on 5 matching bases. The CDR3 reads CASSSTEGRGYTF. The bases read TGTGCCAGCTCATCCACAGAGGGGAGAGGCTACACCTTC. Where the CDR3 stops, the reference TRBV18 and TRBJ1-2 genes take over; the full variable domain is NAGVMQNPRHLVRRRGQEARLRCSPMKGHSHVYWYRQLPEEGLKFMVYLQKENIIDESGMPKERFSAEFPKEGPSILRIQQVVRGDSAAYFCASSSTEGRGYTFGSGTRLTVV.